The sequence of this T cell receptor beta chain was determined in a study of T-cell memory formation after mild COVID-19. Study-wide results and caveats: Researchers could not confirm that second-wave clones peaking on day 37 targeted SARS-CoV-2.

This clonotype came up once. Its specificity is not known. Compared with germline, one end of the junction differs, possibly owing to a read error. TCRdb re-analysed the 5' RACE reads in MiXCR, keeping a single row per CDR3 protein. The sample records approximately 410,000 distinct CDR3 sequences, around 22% being singletons. The CDR3 length is 15 residues. Germline-derived CDR1 and CDR2 are MNHNY and SVGAGI (reference sequence). Sequenced material: PBMCs or a T cell subset sorted from them (not recorded which). The clonotype originates from an adult woman who had mild COVID-19 (a few samples of this study predate the infection). Cell type and time point are not known. The rearrangement links TRBV6-6 to TRBJ1-1; a possible D gene is TRBD1 (5 bases). The CDR3 is CDSSYQGRANTEAFF. Here the CDR3 DNA reads TGTGACAGCAGTTACCAGGGTAGGGCGAACACTGAAGCTTTCTTT.